This T cell receptor beta chain was recovered during a study of T cells in Graves' hyperthyroidism and ophthalmopathy. Study-wide context: Once the initial diagnosis was made, peripheral blood was obtained before any treatment. Study-wide points: Blood shared most expanded thyroid clonotypes above 0.001.

Patients counted as stable if ophthalmopathy did not develop within 18 months. Those with hyperthyroidism were 18 to 65 years old, newly diagnosed, and ill for under 2 months. RNA transcripts were the template for amplifying TCR beta CDR3 regions. First-round RT-PCR with HTBI primers amplified the TCR CDR3 region. TCRdb fed the multiplex PCR reads into MiXCR, producing one record per CDR3 protein. Counted here are roughly 840,000 distinct CDR3 sequences, roughly 40% occurring once; the ten biggest clones make up 7.5% to 9.5%. The CDR3 totals 14 residues. Germline V gene data show CDR1 as MNHNY and CDR2 as SVGAGI (reference sequence). Unmatched junction bases numbered 4, after V lost 2 bases and J lost 5 bases. This clonotype was picked up many times. Its antigen is currently unknown.

The sequenced sample consisted of blood. This chain uses TRBV6-6 with TRBJ2-5; 8 nucleotides match TRBD2. The TCR comes from a man aged 18 to 29 with Graves' hyperthyroidism. The CDR3 loop reads CASSYAGGGETQYF. DNA of the CDR3: TGTGCCAGCAGTTACGCGGGGGGCGGTGAGACCCAGTACTTC.